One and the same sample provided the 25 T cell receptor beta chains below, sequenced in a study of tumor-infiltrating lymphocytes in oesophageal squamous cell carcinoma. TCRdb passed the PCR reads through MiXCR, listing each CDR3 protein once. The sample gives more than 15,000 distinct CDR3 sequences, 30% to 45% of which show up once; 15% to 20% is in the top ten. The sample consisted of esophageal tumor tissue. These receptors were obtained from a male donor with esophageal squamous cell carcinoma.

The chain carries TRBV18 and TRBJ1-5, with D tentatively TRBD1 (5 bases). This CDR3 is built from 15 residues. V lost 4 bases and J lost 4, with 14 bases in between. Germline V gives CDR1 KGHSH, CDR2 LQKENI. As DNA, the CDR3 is TGTGCCAGCTCACAAGCCGGGACGGGGAATCAGCCCCAGCATTTT. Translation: CASSQAGTGNQPQHF. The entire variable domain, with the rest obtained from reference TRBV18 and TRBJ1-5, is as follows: NAGVMQNPRHLVRRRGQEARLRCSPMKGHSHVYWYRQLPEEGLKFMVYLQKENIIDESGMPKERFSAEFPKEGPSILRIQQVVRGDSAAYFCASSQAGTGNQPQHFGDGTRLSIL.

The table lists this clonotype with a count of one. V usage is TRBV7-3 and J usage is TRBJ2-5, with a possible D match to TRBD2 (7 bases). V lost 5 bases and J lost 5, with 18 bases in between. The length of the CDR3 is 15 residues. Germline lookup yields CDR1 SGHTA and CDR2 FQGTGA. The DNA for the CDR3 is TGTGCCAGCAGCCCACGGCACAGGGAGGGTGAGACCCAGTACTTC. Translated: CASSPRHREGETQYF.

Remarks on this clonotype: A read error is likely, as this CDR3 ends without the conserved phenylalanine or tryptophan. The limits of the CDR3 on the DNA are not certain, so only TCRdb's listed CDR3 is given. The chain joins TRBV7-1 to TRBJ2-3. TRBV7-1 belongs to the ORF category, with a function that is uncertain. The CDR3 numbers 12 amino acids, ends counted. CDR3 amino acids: CASSRLGRYAVL.

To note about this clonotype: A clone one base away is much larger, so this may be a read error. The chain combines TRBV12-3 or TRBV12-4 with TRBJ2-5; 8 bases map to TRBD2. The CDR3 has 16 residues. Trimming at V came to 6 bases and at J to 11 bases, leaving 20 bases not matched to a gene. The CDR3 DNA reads TGTGCCAGCAGGCCCCGAGAGCGGGGGTCTTACAATGAGCAGTACTTC. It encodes CASRPRERGSYNEQYF.

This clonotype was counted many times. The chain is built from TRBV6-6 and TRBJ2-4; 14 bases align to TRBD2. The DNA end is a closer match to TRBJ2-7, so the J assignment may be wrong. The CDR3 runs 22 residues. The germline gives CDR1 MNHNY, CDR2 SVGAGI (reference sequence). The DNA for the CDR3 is TGTGCCAGCAGTTACCTCCGACAGTCCGGGACTAGCGGGAGAGGGTATTCCTACGAGCAGTACTTC. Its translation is CASSYLRQSGTSGRGYSYEQYF.

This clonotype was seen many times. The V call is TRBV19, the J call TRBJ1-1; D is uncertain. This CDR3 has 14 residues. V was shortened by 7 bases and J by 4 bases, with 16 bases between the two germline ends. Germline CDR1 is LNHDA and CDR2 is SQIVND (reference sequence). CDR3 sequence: CASMVGMAATEAFF. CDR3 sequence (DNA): TGTGCCAGTATGGTTGGGATGGCGGCCACTGAAGCTTTCTTT.

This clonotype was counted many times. The CDR3 nucleotides read TGTGCCAGCAGCCGTACAGGGGGAGGTACTGAAGCTTTCTTT. It codes for CASSRTGGGTEAFF. This rearrangement joins TRBV7-3 to TRBJ1-1; 8 nucleotides line up with TRBD1. V gave up 5 bases and J gave up 5 bases; unmatched junction bases: 7. Germline V gives CDR1 SGHTA, CDR2 FQGTGA. The CDR3 runs to 14 residues.

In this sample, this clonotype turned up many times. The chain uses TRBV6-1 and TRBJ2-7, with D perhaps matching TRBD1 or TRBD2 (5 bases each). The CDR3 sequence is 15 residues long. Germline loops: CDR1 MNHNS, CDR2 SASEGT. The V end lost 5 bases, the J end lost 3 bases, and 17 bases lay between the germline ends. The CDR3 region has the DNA TGTGCCAGCAGTCCCCTACGGGACGGACACTACGAGCAGTACTTC. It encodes CASSPLRDGHYEQYF.

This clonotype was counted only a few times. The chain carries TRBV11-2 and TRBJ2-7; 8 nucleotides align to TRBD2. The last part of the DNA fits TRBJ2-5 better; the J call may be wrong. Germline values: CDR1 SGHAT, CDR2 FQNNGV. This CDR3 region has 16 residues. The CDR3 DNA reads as TGTGCCAGCAGCTCCGATTGGAGCGGGGGTCCAGAGACCCAGTACTTC. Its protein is CASSSDWSGGPETQYF.

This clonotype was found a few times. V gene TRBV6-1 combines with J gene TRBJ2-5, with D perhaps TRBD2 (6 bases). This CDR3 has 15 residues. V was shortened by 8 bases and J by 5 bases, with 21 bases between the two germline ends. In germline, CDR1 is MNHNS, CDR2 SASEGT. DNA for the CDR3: TGTGCCAGCTGCGACGGGTTGTTCGGAGGGGAGACCCAGTACTTC. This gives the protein CASCDGLFGGETQYF.

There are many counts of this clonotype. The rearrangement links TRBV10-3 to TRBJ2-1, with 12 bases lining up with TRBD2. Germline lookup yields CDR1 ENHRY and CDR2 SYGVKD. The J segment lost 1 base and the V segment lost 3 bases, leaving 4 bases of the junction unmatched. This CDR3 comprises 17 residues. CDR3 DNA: TGTGCCATCAGTGACTACACTAGCGGGAGGTCCTACAATGAGCAGTTCTTC. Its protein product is CAISDYTSGRSYNEQFF.

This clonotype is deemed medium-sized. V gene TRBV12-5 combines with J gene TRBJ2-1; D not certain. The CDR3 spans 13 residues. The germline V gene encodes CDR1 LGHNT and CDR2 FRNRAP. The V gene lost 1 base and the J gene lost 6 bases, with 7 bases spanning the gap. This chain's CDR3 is CASGLGRFNEQFF. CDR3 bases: TGTGCTAGTGGTTTGGGGAGATTCAATGAGCAGTTCTTC.

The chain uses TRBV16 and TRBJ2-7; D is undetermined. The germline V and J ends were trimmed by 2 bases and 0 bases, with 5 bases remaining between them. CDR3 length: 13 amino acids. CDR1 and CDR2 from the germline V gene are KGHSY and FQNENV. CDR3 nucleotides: TGTGCCAGCAGCCAAACAGACTCCTACGAGCAGTACTTC. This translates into CASSQTDSYEQYF.

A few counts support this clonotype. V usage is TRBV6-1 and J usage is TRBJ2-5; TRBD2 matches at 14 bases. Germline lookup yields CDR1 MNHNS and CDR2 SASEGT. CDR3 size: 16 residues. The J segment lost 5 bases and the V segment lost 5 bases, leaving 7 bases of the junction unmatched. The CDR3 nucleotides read TGTGCCAGCAGTCGGACGACTAGCGGGAGGGGGGAGACCCAGTACTTC. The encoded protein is CASSRTTSGRGETQYF.

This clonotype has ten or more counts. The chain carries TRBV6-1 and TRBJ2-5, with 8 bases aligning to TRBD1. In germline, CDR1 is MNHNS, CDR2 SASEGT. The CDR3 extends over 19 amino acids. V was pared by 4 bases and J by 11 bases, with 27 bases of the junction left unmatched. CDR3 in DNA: TGTGCCAGCAGTGTCCGAAGTCGGACAGGGCTTTCAATTATCAATGAGCAGTACTTC. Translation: CASSVRSRTGLSIINEQYF.

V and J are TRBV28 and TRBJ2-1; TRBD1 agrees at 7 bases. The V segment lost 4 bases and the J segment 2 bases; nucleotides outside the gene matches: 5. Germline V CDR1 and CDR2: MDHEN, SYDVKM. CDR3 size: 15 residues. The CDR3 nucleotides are TGTGCCAGCAGTTGGGGACAGCGCCCCTACAATGAGCAGTTCTTC. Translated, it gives CASSWGQRPYNEQFF. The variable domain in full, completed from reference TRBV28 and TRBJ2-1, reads DVKVTQSSRYLVKRTGEKVFLECVQDMDHENMFWYRQDPGLGLRLIYFSYDVKMKEKGDIPEGYSVSREKKERFSLILESASTNQTSMYLCASSWGQRPYNEQFFGPGTRLTVL.

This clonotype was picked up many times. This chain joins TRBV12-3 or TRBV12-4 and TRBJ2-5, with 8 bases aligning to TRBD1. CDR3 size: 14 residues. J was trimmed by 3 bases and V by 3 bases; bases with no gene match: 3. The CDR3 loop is CASSFQQGEETQYF. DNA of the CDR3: TGTGCCAGCAGTTTTCAACAGGGGGAAGAGACCCAGTACTTC.

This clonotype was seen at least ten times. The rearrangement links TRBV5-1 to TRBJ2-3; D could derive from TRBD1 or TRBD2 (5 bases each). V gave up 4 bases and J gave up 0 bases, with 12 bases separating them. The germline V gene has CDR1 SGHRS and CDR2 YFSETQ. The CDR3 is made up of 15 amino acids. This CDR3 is CASSPGAASTDTQYF. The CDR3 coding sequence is TGCGCCAGCAGCCCCGGGGCAGCGAGCACAGATACGCAGTATTTT.

CDR3: CASRKRLAGGRQAYEQYF. DNA for the CDR3: TGTGCCAGCAGGAAACGACTAGCGGGAGGAAGGCAGGCCTACGAGCAGTACTTC. The rearrangement joins TRBV11-2 to TRBJ2-5; 13 bases line up with TRBD2. Near its end, the DNA agrees better with TRBJ2-7, so the J call may be wrong. The CDR3 length is 18 residues. Germline V gene sequence: CDR1 SGHAT, CDR2 FQNNGV.

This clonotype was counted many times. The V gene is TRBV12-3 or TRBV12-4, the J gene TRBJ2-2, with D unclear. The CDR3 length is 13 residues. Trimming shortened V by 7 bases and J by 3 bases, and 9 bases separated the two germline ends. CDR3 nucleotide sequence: TGTGCCAGCACCTACCCACACACCGGGGAGCTGTTTTTT. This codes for CASTYPHTGELFF.

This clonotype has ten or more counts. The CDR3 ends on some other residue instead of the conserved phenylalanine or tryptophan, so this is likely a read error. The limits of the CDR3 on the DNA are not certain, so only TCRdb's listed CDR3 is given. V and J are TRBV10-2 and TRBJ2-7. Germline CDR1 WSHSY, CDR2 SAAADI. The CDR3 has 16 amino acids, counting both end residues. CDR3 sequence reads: CASSESTGHYGYTFGS.

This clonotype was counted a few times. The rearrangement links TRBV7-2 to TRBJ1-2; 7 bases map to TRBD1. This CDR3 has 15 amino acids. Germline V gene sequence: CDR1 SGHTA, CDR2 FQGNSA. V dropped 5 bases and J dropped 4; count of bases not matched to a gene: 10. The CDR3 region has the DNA TGTGCCAGCAGCCCCCGGGACAGAAGCACCTATGGCTACACCTTC. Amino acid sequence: CASSPRDRSTYGYTF.

The CDR3 DNA is TGTGCCAGCAGTGAGACCTTCGGGACCCAGTACTTC. Its translation: CASSETFGTQYF. V and J are TRBV27 and TRBJ2-7, with no clear D. The J call may be incorrect, as the DNA end agrees better with TRBJ2-5. CDR1 MNHEY and CDR2 SMNVEV come from the germline V gene (reference sequence). This CDR3 has 12 amino acids.

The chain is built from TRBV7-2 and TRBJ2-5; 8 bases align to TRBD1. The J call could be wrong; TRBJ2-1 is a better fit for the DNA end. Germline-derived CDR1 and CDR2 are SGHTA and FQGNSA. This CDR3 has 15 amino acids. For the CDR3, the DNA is TGTGCCAGCAGCCCGGGGGACAGGCCATACAATGAGCAGTTCTTC. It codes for CASSPGDRPYNEQFF.

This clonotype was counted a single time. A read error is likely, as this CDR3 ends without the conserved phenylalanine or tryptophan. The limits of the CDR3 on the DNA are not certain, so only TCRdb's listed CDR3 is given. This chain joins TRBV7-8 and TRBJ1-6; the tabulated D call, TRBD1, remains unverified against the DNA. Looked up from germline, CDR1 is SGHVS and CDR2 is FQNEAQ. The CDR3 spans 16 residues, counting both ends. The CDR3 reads CASSWPGGGQPQHFGD.